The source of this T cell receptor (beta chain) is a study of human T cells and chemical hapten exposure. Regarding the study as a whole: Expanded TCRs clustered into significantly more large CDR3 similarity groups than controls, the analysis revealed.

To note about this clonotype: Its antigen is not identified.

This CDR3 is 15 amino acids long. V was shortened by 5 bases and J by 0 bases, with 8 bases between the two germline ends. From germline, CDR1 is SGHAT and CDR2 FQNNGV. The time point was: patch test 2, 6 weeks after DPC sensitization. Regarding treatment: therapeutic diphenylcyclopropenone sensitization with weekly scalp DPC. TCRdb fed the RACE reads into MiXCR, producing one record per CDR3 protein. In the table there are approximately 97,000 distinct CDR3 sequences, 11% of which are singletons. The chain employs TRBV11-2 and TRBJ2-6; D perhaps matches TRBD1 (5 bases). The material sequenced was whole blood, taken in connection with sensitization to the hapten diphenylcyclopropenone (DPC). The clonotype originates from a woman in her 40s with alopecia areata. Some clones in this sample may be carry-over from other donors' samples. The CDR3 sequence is CASSLTDSGANVLTF. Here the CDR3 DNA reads TGTGCCAGCAGCCTGACAGACTCTGGGGCCAACGTCCTGACTTTC.